Below are 5 T cell receptor beta chains sequenced from a single sample in a study of identical twins. TCRdb re-analysed the 5' RACE reads in MiXCR, keeping a single row per CDR3 protein. The profile covers 310,000 or so distinct CDR3 sequences, with 8.5% to 9.5% appearing a single time and 7% to 8.5% taken by the ten largest. The sample was also reused in another study, on yellow fever vaccine responses in identical twins.

The sample comprised CD8+ T cells sorted from blood. These receptors were collected from a young woman in good health.

This clonotype showed up many times. The rearrangement joins TRBV11-2 to TRBJ2-7; 7 bases agree with TRBD1. The V and J ends lost 3 bases and 4 bases, in that order; junction bases with no gene match: 3. The germline V gene encodes CDR1 SGHAT and CDR2 FQNNGV. The CDR3 contains 13 residues. CDR3 amino acids: CASSFTQGYEQYF. CDR3 nucleotide sequence: TGTGCCAGCAGCTTCACACAGGGGTACGAGCAGTACTTC. Together with reference TRBV11-2 and TRBJ2-7, the CDR3 gives the full variable domain: EAGVAQSPRYKIIEKRQSVAFWCNPISGHATLYWYQQILGQGPKLLIQFQNNGVVDDSQLPKDRFSAERLKGVDSTLKIQPAKLEDSAVYLCASSFTQGYEQYFGPGTRLTVT.

This clonotype was picked up a small number of times. The V call is TRBV29-1, the J call TRBJ1-2; the D gene is possibly TRBD1 (6 bases). The germline V gene encodes CDR1 SQVTM and CDR2 ANQGSEA. The V and J ends lost 6 bases and 8 bases respectively, with 19 bases between them. The CDR3 is 13 residues long. The CDR3 DNA reads as TGCAGCGTCCAACTCGGGGGGGCGCCCGGCTACACCTTC. Translated, it gives CSVQLGGAPGYTF.

This clonotype was recorded at least ten times. At one end the junction does not follow the germline gene, possibly because of a read error. This chain uses TRBV6-5 with TRBJ2-5; 12 nucleotides align to TRBD1. The germline CDR1 and CDR2 sequences are MNHEY and SVGAGI. The CDR3 totals 15 residues. CDR3 protein: CASSNSGTGGETQYF. CDR3 nucleotide sequence: TGTGCCAGCAGTAACTCCGGGACAGGGGGCGAGACCCAGTACTTC.

This clonotype was counted a few times. This sequence joins TRBV3-1 and TRBJ2-3; 10 bases map to TRBD2. The CDR3 has 20 residues. V trimming: 0 bases; J trimming: 3 bases; junction bases outside the gene matches: 15. CDR1 and CDR2 from the germline V gene are LGHDT and YNNKEL (reference sequence). CDR3 sequence reads: CASSQEQLAGEVGRTDTQYF. CDR3 nucleotides: TGTGCCAGCAGCCAAGAGCAGCTAGCGGGAGAGGTTGGTAGGACAGATACGCAGTATTTT.

This clonotype was seen more than once but under ten times. This chain uses TRBV28 with TRBJ2-7; D unresolved. Germline V gives CDR1 MDHEN, CDR2 SYDVKM. Trimming took off 8 bases at V and 1 base at J, with 9 bases between the two ends. This CDR3 has 12 residues. CDR3 residues: CASSQVSYEQYF. The CDR3 nucleotides are TGTGCCAGCTCCCAAGTGTCCTACGAGCAGTACTTC.